A single sample is the source of the 19 T cell receptor beta chains below, sequenced in a study of PD-L1 blockade in urothelial cancer. Libraries were prepared by immunoSEQ multiplex PCR; TCRdb keeps only in-frame clonotypes and omits some of them. Of about 88,000 clones in the sample, 85% to 95% are singletons; the top ten hold approximately 9%. Material: PBMCs, obtained around atezolizumab (anti-PD-L1) treatment. These receptors originate from a man in his sixties with urothelial cancer.

The V call is TRBV7-9, the J call TRBJ2-1; 10 bases are a match to TRBD2. The germline gives CDR1 SEHNR, CDR2 FQNEAQ (reference sequence). The CDR3 extends over 15 amino acids. V lost 5 bases and J lost 6; bases outside the gene matches: 7. CDR3 sequence reads: CASSPFASGSNEQFF. The CDR3 bases are TGTGCCAGCAGCCCCTTCGCTAGCGGGAGCAATGAGCAGTTCTTC.

About this clone itself: One junction end does not reproduce the germline sequence, and a read error may be involved. The chain joins TRBV18 to TRBJ1-1; no definite D call. The germline CDR1 and CDR2 sequences are KGHSH and LQKENI. The CDR3 is 11 amino acids. This CDR3 reads CASSTQAEAFF. The CDR3, as DNA: TGTGCCAGCTCTACCCAGGCTGAGGCTTTCTTT.

In nucleotides, the CDR3 is TGTGCCAGCAGCTTGGGGCAGGGCGACACAGATACGCAGTATTTT. It yields the protein CASSLGQGDTDTQYF. The chain couples TRBV7-9 to TRBJ2-3, with D tentatively TRBD1 (5 bases). The CDR3 length is 15 residues. V lost 3 bases, J lost 2 bases, and 12 bases lay in between. Germline CDR1 reads SEHNR; CDR2 reads FQNEAQ (reference sequence).

The chain recombines TRBV7-3 with TRBJ2-1; D possibly corresponds to TRBD1 (5 bases). This CDR3 comprises 13 residues. V lost 8 bases to trimming and J lost 4 bases, with 12 bases between them. Germline CDR1 is SGHTA and CDR2 is FQGTGA. The CDR3 spells CASGLGPYNEQFF. The CDR3 region has the DNA TGTGCCAGCGGGCTGGGGCCATACAATGAGCAGTTCTTC.

V and J are TRBV10-3 and TRBJ2-7; 7 bases fit TRBD2. The ends lost 10 bases at V and 3 bases at J; junction bases unmatched: 9. The CDR3 covers 13 residues. Looked up from germline, CDR1 is ENHRY and CDR2 is SYGVKD. CDR3 residues: CATTRDYLYEQYF. The CDR3, as DNA: TGTGCCACCACCCGGGACTACCTCTACGAGCAGTACTTC.

CDR3 loop: CASSKLLATTINEQFF. CDR3 in DNA: TGTGCCAGCAGCAAGCTACTAGCGACCACGATCAATGAGCAGTTCTTC. The chain links TRBV7-8 to TRBJ2-1, with 7 bases identical to TRBD2. V lost 5 bases to trimming and J lost 6 bases; unmatched junction nucleotides: 13. The CDR3 runs 16 residues. Germline CDR1 reads SGHVS; CDR2 reads FQNEAQ. Full variable domain (rest looked up from reference TRBV7-8 and TRBJ2-1): GAGVSQSPRYKVAKRGQDVALRCDPISGHVSLFWYQQALGQGPEFLTYFQNEAQLDKSGLPSDRFFAERPEGSVSTLKIQRTQQEDSAVYLCASSKLLATTINEQFFGPGTRLTVL.

The chain recombines TRBV6-5 with TRBJ2-7, with TRBD1 matching over 7 bases. The J segment lost 3 bases and the V segment lost 2 bases, leaving 4 bases of the junction unmatched. Germline assignment: CDR1 MNHEY and CDR2 SVGAGI. The CDR3 consists of 14 residues. The CDR3 sequence: CASSYGQAFYEQYF. DNA for the CDR3: TGTGCCAGCAGTTACGGACAGGCCTTCTACGAGCAGTACTTC.

This chain links TRBV29-1 with TRBJ2-7; D is unclear. The CDR3 extends over 13 amino acids. The V and J ends lost 4 bases and 2 bases respectively, with 12 bases between them. CDR1 and CDR2 (germline): SQVTM, ANQGSEA. CDR3 residues: CSVVPQTTYEQYF. Written as DNA, the CDR3 is TGCAGCGTTGTCCCCCAAACTACCTACGAGCAGTACTTC.

The rearrangement uses TRBV7-2 and TRBJ2-1, with 7 bases lining up with TRBD1. This CDR3 region has 13 residues. Germline V gene lookup returns CDR1 SGHTA and CDR2 FQGNSA. V shed 7 bases and J 4 bases; nucleotides not matched to a gene: 4. The DNA for the CDR3 is TGTGCCAGCAACCCGGGACAGTACAATGAGCAGTTCTTC. Translated: CASNPGQYNEQFF.

The gene calls are TRBV5-6 and TRBJ1-1; D possibly corresponds to TRBD1 (6 bases). Germline loops: CDR1 SGHDT, CDR2 YYEEEE. V was clipped by 1 base and J by 4 bases, with 8 bases between them. The CDR3 runs 13 residues. CDR3 in amino acids: CASSLFRGTEAFF. DNA for the CDR3: TGTGCCAGCAGCTTGTTCAGGGGCACTGAAGCTTTCTTT.

This clone has a handful of counts. The V and J genes are TRBV5-4 and TRBJ2-1, with 12 bases that match TRBD2. The CDR3 contains 17 residues. The V gene end was trimmed by 4 bases and the J gene end by 1 base; junction bases not matched to a gene: 6. Germline-derived CDR1 and CDR2 are SGHNT and YYREEE (reference sequence). The CDR3 nucleotides are TGTGCCAGCAGCCTGACTAGCGGGAGAGGATCCTACAATGAGCAGTTCTTC. The encoded protein is CASSLTSGRGSYNEQFF.

The chain couples TRBV7-9 to TRBJ1-4, with D uncertain. The V gene's germline CDR1 is SEHNR and CDR2 FQNEAQ (reference sequence). This CDR3 spans 15 amino acids. The germline V and J ends were trimmed by 4 bases and 5 bases, with 14 bases remaining between them. CDR3 sequence reads: CASSSLGGRNEKLFF. The DNA of the CDR3 is TGTGCCAGCAGCTCACTGGGCGGGCGAAATGAAAAACTGTTTTTT. The full variable domain, rest sourced from reference TRBV7-9 and TRBJ1-4, is DTGVSQNPRHKITKRGQNVTFRCDPISEHNRLYWYRQTLGQGPEFLTYFQNEAQLEKSRLLSDRFSAERPKGSFSTLEIQRTEQGDSAMYLCASSSLGGRNEKLFFGSGTQLSVL.

The J gene is TRBJ1-6, the V gene TRBV7-9; 9 bases fit TRBD1. Germline lookup yields CDR1 SEHNR and CDR2 FQNEAQ (reference sequence). V gave up 5 bases and J gave up 5 bases; unmatched junction bases: 4. The length of the CDR3 is 15 residues. CDR3 amino acids: CASSRGQGDNSPLHF. CDR3 nucleotides: TGTGCCAGCAGCCGGGGACAGGGCGATAATTCACCCCTCCACTTT.

This clone has only one observation. This chain uses TRBV2 with TRBJ2-3; possible D gene TRBD1, 5 bases. CDR3 size: 12 residues. V was cut by 8 bases and J by 4 bases, with 10 bases left in between. The germline V gene encodes CDR1 SNHLY and CDR2 FYNNEI. CDR3 nucleotide sequence: TGTGCCAGCTCCTTCAGGGCAGATACGCAGTATTTT. Residues: CASSFRADTQYF.

The chain combines TRBV4-3 with TRBJ2-4; 7 nucleotides agree with TRBD2. Trimming took 0 bases from V and 6 from J; bases not matched to a gene: 11. The CDR3 runs 17 residues. The germline CDR1 and CDR2 sequences are LGHNA and YSLEER. The CDR3 DNA sequence: TGCGCCAGCAGCCAAGAGTCAAGCGGGGTGGCGGGAAACATTCAGTACTTC. Its protein product is CASSQESSGVAGNIQYF.

The V gene is TRBV30, the J gene TRBJ2-7; 9 bases agree with TRBD2. Looked up from germline, CDR1 is GTSNPN and CDR2 is SVGIG (reference sequence). The CDR3 is 15 amino acids. Unmatched junction bases numbered 11, after V lost 2 bases and J lost 6 bases. In DNA form, the CDR3 reads TGTGCCTGGAGTCAGAGCGGGGGGCGGATTTTCGAGCAGTACTTC. Its translation is CAWSQSGGRIFEQYF.

The sample holds one count of this clone. The V gene is TRBV7-3, the J gene TRBJ1-2; 8 bases are shared with TRBD1. This CDR3 has 16 amino acids. J was trimmed by 7 bases and V by 0 bases; bases with no gene match: 10. Germline V gene data show CDR1 as SGHTA and CDR2 as FQGTGA. The chain's CDR3 is CASSLTVTGVYSGYTF. As DNA, the CDR3 is TGTGCCAGCAGCTTAACCGTGACAGGGGTTTATAGTGGCTACACCTTC.

The chain recombines TRBV4-1 with TRBJ1-2; D is uncertain. V was pared by 3 bases and J by 4 bases, with 6 bases between. The germline V gene has CDR1 MGHRA and CDR2 YSYEKL. The CDR3 is 12 amino acids. The CDR3 here is CASSHFSYGYTF. As DNA, the CDR3 is TGCGCCAGCAGCCACTTCAGCTATGGCTACACCTTC.

V gene TRBV11-3 combines with J gene TRBJ2-2; weak D call: TRBD2 (5 bases). Germline lookup yields CDR1 SGHNT and CDR2 YENEEA. With 3 bases removed from V and 0 bases from J, the gap between germline ends came to 8 bases. This CDR3 has 15 residues. The CDR3 here is CASSLVGTNTGELFF. The CDR3 DNA reads as TGTGCCAGCAGCTTGGTCGGGACGAACACCGGGGAGCTGTTTTTT.